Sequencing of this T cell receptor beta chain was carried out in a study of cytotoxic CD8 clonotypes in ibrutinib-treated CLL. As for the study in general: The group held some 11 relapsed/refractory and 15 treatment-naive patients, with under 18 IGHV unmutated. After median around 68 months, roughly 14 stayed in remission, approximately twelve progressed; responses approximately 24 partial, 2 complete.

This CDR3 contains 11 residues. The ends were cut back, 6 bases at V and 13 bases at J, with 13 bases in the middle. CDR1 and CDR2 (germline): MDHEN, SYDVKM. Assay: immunoSEQ multiplex PCR; the TCRdb copy retains only in-frame clones and omits some. This repertoire shows about 200,000 clones, about 75% found once; its top ten account for 5.9%. For this clone: Its target is not known.

Study-level points and caveats: Exceeding age-matched healthy donors, baseline clonality also tracked the counts of circulating CD8+ T cells. Samples were collected at differing times from sustained-remission and progressing patients.

This clonotype originated in a human donor with chronic lymphocytic leukemia. The chain couples TRBV28 to TRBJ2-1, with D perhaps being TRBD1 or TRBD2 (5 bases each). The material was PBMCs, obtained after 12 months of ibrutinib treatment. CDR3 residues: CASRLVGVQFF. Written as DNA, the CDR3 is TGTGCCAGCAGGCTGGTGGGGGTCCAGTTCTTC.